A selection of T cell receptor beta chains follows, all from one sample in a study of T cells after yellow fever vaccination. Using its own MiXCR run on the 5' RACE reads, TCRdb lists one record per CDR3 protein. Of about 340,000 distinct CDR3 sequences in the sample, roughly 4% were seen once. Here the sequenced sample was PBMCs, taken 5 days after the yellow fever booster vaccination. The receptors come from a man between 18 and 35 years old who received the YFV17D yellow fever vaccine. The CDR3 runs from the conserved cysteine through the conserved F or W. The order of the fields is CDR3 protein, CDR3 DNA, D gene, V gene, clone size, J gene. The D gene is left open where the match is weak. Some rows mark clone size as missing; the rest say once, few, many or name a class of expanded clone.

CDR3: CASSFGGGIYYEQYF
DNA: TGTGCCAGCAGCTTCGGCGGGGGGATTTACTACGAGCAGTACTTC
D: TRBD2
V: TRBV7-9
size: many
J: TRBJ2-7

CDR3: CASSFGSAAYEQYF
DNA: TGTGCCAGCAGTTTCGGTAGCGCCGCCTACGAGCAGTACTTC
D: NA
V: TRBV12-3/TRBV12-4
size: few
J: TRBJ2-7

CDR3: CASSLRPGVGQPQHF
DNA: TGTGCCAGCAGCTTGCGGCCAGGGGTAGGTCAGCCCCAGCATTTT
D: NA
V: TRBV5-6
size: many
J: TRBJ1-5

CDR3: CASSLVGANQPQHF
DNA: TGTGCCAGTTCTCTCGTCGGGGCAAATCAGCCCCAGCATTTT
D: NA
V: TRBV19
size: few
J: TRBJ1-5

CDR3: CASSLGRGPETQYF
DNA: TGTGCCAGCAGCTTAGGACGGGGGCCGGAGACCCAGTACTTC
D: NA
V: TRBV7-2
size: many
J: TRBJ2-5

CDR3: CASSEGLPGNTIYF
DNA: TGTGCTAGCAGCGAGGGTCTCCCCGGAAACACCATATATTTT
D: NA
V: TRBV7-7
size: NA
J: TRBJ1-3

CDR3: CASSQVTGAGYEQYF
DNA: TGCGCCAGCAGCCAAGTCACAGGGGCTGGCTACGAGCAGTACTTC
D: TRBD1
V: TRBV4-1
size: many
J: TRBJ2-7

CDR3: CASGNSGTPYEQYF
DNA: TGTGCTAGTGGAAACTCCGGGACCCCCTACGAGCAGTACTTC
D: NA
V: TRBV12-5
size: many
J: TRBJ2-7

CDR3: CAITEGSGANVLTF
DNA: TGTGCCATCACGGAGGGGTCTGGGGCCAACGTCCTGACTTTC
D: NA
V: TRBV10-3
size: few
J: TRBJ2-6

CDR3: CASRRTGVYEQYF
DNA: TGTGCCAGCAGGCGGACAGGGGTCTACGAGCAGTACTTC
D: TRBD1
V: TRBV11-2
size: many
J: TRBJ2-7

CDR3: CASSVGGGSNTGELFF
DNA: TGTGCCAGCAGCGTCGGGGGAGGATCGAACACCGGGGAGCTGTTTTTT
D: NA
V: TRBV7-9
size: few
J: TRBJ2-2

CDR3: CAISEEGDESYNEQFF
DNA: TGTGCCATCAGTGAGGAGGGGGATGAGTCCTACAATGAGCAGTTCTTC
D: NA
V: TRBV10-3
size: NA
J: TRBJ2-1

CDR3: CASSWGLASDTQYF
DNA: TGCGCCAGCAGCTGGGGTCTAGCCTCAGATACGCAGTATTTT
D: NA
V: TRBV5-1
size: many
J: TRBJ2-3

CDR3: CASSLFPGPRHGNTIYF
DNA: TGTGCTAGCAGCTTATTTCCGGGCCCCAGGCATGGAAACACCATATATTTT
D: NA
V: TRBV7-7
size: many
J: TRBJ1-3

CDR3: CASSVGPADSPLHF
DNA: TGTGCCAGCAGCGTAGGACCGGCCGACTCACCCCTCCACTTT
D: NA
V: TRBV7-3
size: NA
J: TRBJ1-6

CDR3: CASSYRSGGNSEQFF
DNA: TGTGCCAGCAGTTACCGTAGCGGGGGGAATTCTGAGCAGTTCTTC
D: TRBD2
V: TRBV6-6
size: many
J: TRBJ2-1

CDR3: CASSGEGFWNGTDTQYF
DNA: TGTGCCAGCAGCGGGGAAGGCTTTTGGAATGGCACAGATACGCAGTATTTT
D: NA
V: TRBV9
size: NA
J: TRBJ2-3

CDR3: CASSLGQGRNTIYF
DNA: TGTGCCAGCAGCCTAGGACAGGGGAGAAACACCATATATTTT
D: TRBD1
V: TRBV5-4
size: few
J: TRBJ1-3

CDR3: CASSLSPPPDTQYF
DNA: TGTGCCAGCAGCCTTAGCCCCCCTCCAGATACGCAGTATTTT
D: NA
V: TRBV7-2
size: many
J: TRBJ2-3

CDR3: CASSMGLTTRQETQYF
DNA: TGCGCCAGCAGCATGGGGTTGACAACCCGCCAAGAGACCCAGTACTTC
D: NA
V: TRBV5-1
size: NA
J: TRBJ2-5

CDR3: CASSISVEEQFF
DNA: TGTGCCAGTAGTATTTCGGTTGAAGAGCAGTTCTTC
D: NA
V: TRBV19
size: NA
J: TRBJ2-1

CDR3: CASSLVVSKLGEQFF
DNA: TGTGCCAGCAGCTTAGTTGTATCGAAGCTTGGTGAGCAGTTCTTC
D: NA
V: TRBV7-6
size: many
J: TRBJ2-1

CDR3: CASSPGAAAFF
DNA: TGTGCCAGCAGTCCAGGGGCCGCAGCTTTCTTT
D: NA
V: TRBV6-2/TRBV6-3
size: NA
J: TRBJ1-1

CDR3: CASSAQASGGETQYF
DNA: TGTGCCAGCAGCGCTCAGGCTAGCGGGGGAGAGACCCAGTACTTC
D: TRBD2
V: TRBV7-2
size: NA
J: TRBJ2-5

CDR3: CASSVSRENYGYTF
DNA: TGTGCCAGCAGCGTCTCCCGGGAGAACTATGGCTACACCTTC
D: NA
V: TRBV9
size: few
J: TRBJ1-2

CDR3: CSARLGPSNGYTF
DNA: TGCAGTGCCCGGCTAGGGCCGAGTAATGGCTACACCTTC
D: NA
V: TRBV20-1
size: few
J: TRBJ1-2

CDR3: CASSRGQEQYF
DNA: TGTGCCAGCAGTAGAGGACAAGAGCAGTACTTC
D: NA
V: TRBV6-5
size: many
J: TRBJ2-7

CDR3: CASGGWVNYGYTF
DNA: TGTGCTAGTGGCGGGTGGGTGAACTATGGCTACACCTTC
D: NA
V: TRBV12-5
size: many
J: TRBJ1-2

CDR3: CATSDLTPGRGDNEQFF
DNA: TGTGCCACCAGTGATTTGACTCCAGGGCGGGGAGACAATGAGCAGTTCTTC
D: NA
V: TRBV24-1
size: many
J: TRBJ2-1

CDR3: CASRSDKGSGNTIYF
DNA: TGTGCCAGCAGATCTGACAAGGGCTCTGGAAACACCATATATTTT
D: NA
V: TRBV11-2
size: NA
J: TRBJ1-3

CDR3: CATSDFWKGQGNTGELFF
DNA: TGTGCCACCAGTGATTTTTGGAAAGGACAGGGGAACACCGGGGAGCTGTTTTTT
D: TRBD1
V: TRBV24-1
size: few
J: TRBJ2-2

CDR3: CASSSTTETQYF
DNA: TGTGCCAGCAGCTCCACTACGGAGACCCAGTACTTC
D: NA
V: TRBV5-6
size: few
J: TRBJ2-5

CDR3: CASSLRGNSPLHF
DNA: TGTGCTAGCAGCTTAAGGGGGAATTCACCCCTCCACTTT
D: NA
V: TRBV7-7
size: many
J: TRBJ1-6

CDR3: CASSYDMKVDTQYF
DNA: TGTGCCAGCAGTTACGATATGAAGGTAGATACGCAGTATTTT
D: NA
V: TRBV6-5
size: NA
J: TRBJ2-3

CDR3: CASSESGPSPLHF
DNA: TGTGCCAGCAGCGAATCCGGGCCTTCACCCCTCCACTTT
D: NA
V: TRBV11-2
size: many
J: TRBJ1-6

CDR3: CASSPLSRRTEAFF
DNA: TGTGCCAGCTCACCACTGTCTCGCCGCACTGAAGCTTTCTTT
D: NA
V: TRBV18
size: few
J: TRBJ1-1

CDR3: CASSTGTSTITDTQYF
DNA: TGCGCCAGCAGCACCGGGACTTCCACTATCACAGATACGCAGTATTTT
D: NA
V: TRBV5-1
size: NA
J: TRBJ2-3

CDR3: CASSQRVSWVTDTQYF
DNA: TGTGCCAGCAGCCAGCGGGTCTCGTGGGTTACAGATACGCAGTATTTT
D: NA
V: TRBV7-2
size: many
J: TRBJ2-3

CDR3: CATSDVGGAKNIQYF
DNA: TGTGCCACCAGTGATGTTGGGGGGGCCAAAAACATTCAGTACTTC
D: NA
V: TRBV24-1
size: few
J: TRBJ2-4

CDR3: CASSPRTGPSEQYF
DNA: TGTGCCAGCAGCCCTCGGACAGGGCCCAGCGAGCAGTACTTC
D: TRBD1
V: TRBV14
size: few
J: TRBJ2-7

CDR3: CASSQVWTGGANEQFF
DNA: TGCGCCAGCAGCCAAGTGTGGACAGGGGGCGCGAATGAGCAGTTCTTC
D: TRBD1
V: TRBV4-1
size: NA
J: TRBJ2-1

CDR3: CASSDSSRGTVGELFF
DNA: TGTGCCAGCAGTGACTCGTCAAGAGGGACGGTCGGGGAGCTGTTTTTT
D: NA
V: TRBV6-4
size: few
J: TRBJ2-2

CDR3: CASSRGGNQETQYF
DNA: TGTGCCTCCAGCCGGGGGGGAAACCAAGAGACCCAGTACTTC
D: TRBD2
V: TRBV15
size: many
J: TRBJ2-5

CDR3: CSASLYEQFF
DNA: TGCAGTGCTAGTTTATATGAGCAGTTCTTC
D: NA
V: TRBV20-1
size: NA
J: TRBJ2-1

CDR3: CASSPGTALHTEAFF
DNA: TGTGCCAGCAGCCCCGGGACAGCCCTCCACACTGAAGCTTTCTTT
D: TRBD1
V: TRBV7-3
size: NA
J: TRBJ1-1

CDR3: CSAQPGVYDEQYF
DNA: TGCAGTGCTCAGCCGGGAGTCTATGACGAGCAGTACTTC
D: NA
V: TRBV20-1
size: many
J: TRBJ2-7

CDR3: CASSYSISPGQTGSPLHF
DNA: TGTGCCAGCAGTTACTCGATCTCCCCGGGACAGACAGGCTCACCCCTCCACTTT
D: TRBD1
V: TRBV6-5
size: NA
J: TRBJ1-6

CDR3: CSAGELAQETQYF
DNA: TGCAGCGCCGGGGAACTAGCCCAAGAGACCCAGTACTTC
D: NA
V: TRBV29-1
size: few
J: TRBJ2-5

CDR3: CASNLYSNQPQHF
DNA: TGTGCCAGCAATCTGTATAGCAATCAGCCCCAGCATTTT
D: NA
V: TRBV6-1
size: NA
J: TRBJ1-5

CDR3: CASSLDGVTNEKLFF
DNA: TGCGCCAGCAGCTTGGACGGGGTTACTAATGAAAAACTGTTTTTT
D: NA
V: TRBV5-1
size: many
J: TRBJ1-4

CDR3: CASSQAGTGRTEAFF
DNA: TGCGCCAGCTCCCAAGCCGGGACAGGGCGTACTGAAGCTTTCTTT
D: TRBD1
V: TRBV5-1
size: many
J: TRBJ1-1

CDR3: CSARKPFTGELFF
DNA: TGCAGTGCTAGGAAGCCTTTCACCGGGGAGCTGTTTTTT
D: NA
V: TRBV20-1
size: many
J: TRBJ2-2

CDR3: CASSLQDSAYEQYF
DNA: TGTGCCAGCAGTTTACAGGACAGCGCCTACGAGCAGTACTTC
D: NA
V: TRBV27
size: few
J: TRBJ2-7

CDR3: CASSLTVTMNTEAFF
DNA: TGCGCCAGCAGCTTGACCGTCACGATGAACACTGAAGCTTTCTTT
D: NA
V: TRBV5-1
size: NA
J: TRBJ1-1

CDR3: CASSEMWGGTGELFF
DNA: TGTGCCAGCAGTGAAATGTGGGGGGGTACCGGGGAGCTGTTTTTT
D: TRBD2
V: TRBV6-1
size: NA
J: TRBJ2-2

CDR3: CASSLPPGEAFF
DNA: TGTGCCAGCAGTTTACCACCCGGGGAAGCTTTCTTT
D: NA
V: TRBV12-3/TRBV12-4
size: many
J: TRBJ1-1

CDR3: CASSQTPDSVYGYTF
DNA: TGCGCCAGCAGCCAAACCCCCGACAGTGTGTATGGCTACACCTTC
D: NA
V: TRBV4-1
size: NA
J: TRBJ1-2

CDR3: CASSPGGTGELFF
DNA: TGTGCCAGCAGCCCGGGGGGGACCGGGGAGCTGTTTTTT
D: TRBD2
V: TRBV3-1
size: many
J: TRBJ2-2

CDR3: CASSLRGSGRGDEKLFF
DNA: TGTGCCAGCAGCCTGCGAGGTTCCGGCAGGGGGGACGAAAAACTGTTTTTT
D: TRBD1
V: TRBV7-9
size: many
J: TRBJ1-4